This TCR beta chain was sequenced in a study of blood T cell repertoires in COVID-19. Study information: Samples taken during acute and convalescent COVID-19 were collected in the United States, Italy and Spain.

This clone was recorded only once. The CDR3 consists of 13 residues. After removal of 10 bases from V and 7 bases from J, the junction contained 7 bases not matched to a gene. Germline V CDR1 and CDR2: SNHLY, FYNNEI. In the original workflow: Using reference gene primer amplification, nucleated cell counts were estimated. Profiled with immunoSEQ multiplex PCR; TCRdb holds only in-frame clones, not every one. Clonal size and the V and J genes are those of that table, whereas D and trimming came from the DNA. This table holds around 170,000 clones, about four fifths found once. The sequenced sample was peripheral blood. This clonotype was obtained from a man in his late teens or twenties with active or convalescent COVID-19. This chain connects TRBV2 to TRBJ1-4, with TRBD1 matching over 9 bases. CDR3 sequence (DNA): TGTGCCACCAGGGGACAGGGTGGTGAAAAACTGTTTTTT. Amino acid sequence: CATRGQGGEKLFF.